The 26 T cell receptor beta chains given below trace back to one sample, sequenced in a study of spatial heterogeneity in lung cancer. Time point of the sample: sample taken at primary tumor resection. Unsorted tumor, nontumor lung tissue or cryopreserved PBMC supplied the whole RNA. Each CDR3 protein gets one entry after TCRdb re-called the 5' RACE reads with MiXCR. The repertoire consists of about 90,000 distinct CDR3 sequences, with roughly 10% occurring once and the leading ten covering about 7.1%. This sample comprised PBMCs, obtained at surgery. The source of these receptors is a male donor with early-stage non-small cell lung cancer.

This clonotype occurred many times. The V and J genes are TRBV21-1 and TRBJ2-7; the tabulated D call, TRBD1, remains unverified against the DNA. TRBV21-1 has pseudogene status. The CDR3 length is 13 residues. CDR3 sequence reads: CAGDGAGEYEQYF. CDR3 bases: TGTGCCGGCGACGGGGCGGGGGAGTACGAGCAGTACTTC.

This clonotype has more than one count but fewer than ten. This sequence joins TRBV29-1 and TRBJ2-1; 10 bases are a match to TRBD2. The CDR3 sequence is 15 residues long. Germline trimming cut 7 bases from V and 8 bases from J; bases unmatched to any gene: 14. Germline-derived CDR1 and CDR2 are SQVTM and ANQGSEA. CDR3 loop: CSAPSGRGALDEQFF. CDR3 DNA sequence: TGCAGCGCCCCAAGCGGGAGGGGGGCCCTCGATGAGCAGTTCTTC.

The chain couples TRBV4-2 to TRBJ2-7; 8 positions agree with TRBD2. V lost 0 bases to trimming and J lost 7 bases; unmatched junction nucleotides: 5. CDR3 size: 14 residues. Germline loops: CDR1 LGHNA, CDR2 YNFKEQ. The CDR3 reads CASSQDVVAGEQYF. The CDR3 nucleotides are TGTGCCAGCAGCCAAGACGTGGTAGCGGGGGAGCAGTACTTC.

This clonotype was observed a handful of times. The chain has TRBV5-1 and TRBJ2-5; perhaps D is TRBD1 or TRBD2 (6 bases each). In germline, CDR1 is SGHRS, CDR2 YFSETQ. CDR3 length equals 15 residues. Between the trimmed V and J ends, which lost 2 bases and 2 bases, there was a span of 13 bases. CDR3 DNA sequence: TGCGCCAGCAGCTTCGGAGGGGGTGGACAAGAGACCCAGTACTTC. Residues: CASSFGGGGQETQYF.

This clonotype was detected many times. CDR3 sequence (DNA): TGCGCCAGCAGCTTGGGAAGCGGGAGAACCTACGAGCAGTACTTC. The encoded protein is CASSLGSGRTYEQYF. The rearrangement links TRBV5-1 to TRBJ2-7; 8 bases line up with TRBD2. CDR3 length: 15 amino acids. With V trimmed by 0 bases and J by 2 bases, 4 bases remained unmatched. The germline V gene has CDR1 SGHRS and CDR2 YFSETQ.

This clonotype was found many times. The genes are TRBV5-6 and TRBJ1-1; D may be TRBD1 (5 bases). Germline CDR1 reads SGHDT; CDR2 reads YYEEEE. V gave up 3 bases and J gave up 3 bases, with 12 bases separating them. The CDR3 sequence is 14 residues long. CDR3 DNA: TGTGCCAGCAGCTCCGGACACGGGGACACTGAAGCTTTCTTT. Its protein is CASSSGHGDTEAFF.

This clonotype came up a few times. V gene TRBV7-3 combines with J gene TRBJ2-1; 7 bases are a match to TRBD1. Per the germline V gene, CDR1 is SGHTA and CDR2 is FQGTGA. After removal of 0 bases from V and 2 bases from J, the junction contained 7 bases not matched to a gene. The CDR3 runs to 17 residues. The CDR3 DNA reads TGTGCCAGCAGCTTAACCCCTAGACAGGGTCCCTACAATGAGCAGTTCTTC. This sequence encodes CASSLTPRQGPYNEQFF.

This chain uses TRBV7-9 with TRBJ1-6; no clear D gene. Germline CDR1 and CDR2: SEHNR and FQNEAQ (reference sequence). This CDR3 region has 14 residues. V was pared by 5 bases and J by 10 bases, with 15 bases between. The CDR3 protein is CASSVTQGGSPLHF. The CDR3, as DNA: TGTGCCAGCAGCGTCACTCAAGGAGGATCACCCCTCCACTTT.

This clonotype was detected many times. CDR3 coding DNA: TGTGCCAGCGGGACAGGGGGTACAGATACGCAGTATTTT. Amino acid sequence: CASGTGGTDTQYF. The chain has TRBV2 and TRBJ2-3; 11 bases map to TRBD1. The germline CDR1 and CDR2 sequences are SNHLY and FYNNEI. V dropped 8 bases and J dropped 3; count of bases not matched to a gene: 1. The CDR3 sequence is 13 residues long.

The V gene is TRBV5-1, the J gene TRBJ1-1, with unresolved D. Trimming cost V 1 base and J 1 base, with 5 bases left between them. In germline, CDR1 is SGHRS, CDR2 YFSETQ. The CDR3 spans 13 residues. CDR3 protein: CASSLFPNTEAFF. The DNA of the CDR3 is TGCGCCAGCAGCTTGTTCCCGAACACTGAAGCTTTCTTT.

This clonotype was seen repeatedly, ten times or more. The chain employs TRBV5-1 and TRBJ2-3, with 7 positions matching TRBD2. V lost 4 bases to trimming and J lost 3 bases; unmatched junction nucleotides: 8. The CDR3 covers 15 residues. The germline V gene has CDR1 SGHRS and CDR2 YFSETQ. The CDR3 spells CASSIRGGETDTQYF. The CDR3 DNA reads TGCGCCAGCAGCATACGCGGGGGAGAAACAGATACGCAGTATTTT.

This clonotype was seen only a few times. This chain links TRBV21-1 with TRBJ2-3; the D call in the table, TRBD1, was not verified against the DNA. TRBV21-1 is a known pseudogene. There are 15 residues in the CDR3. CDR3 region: CASSFRDEETDTQYF. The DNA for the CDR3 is TGTGCCAGCAGCTTTCGGGACGAAGAAACAGATACGCAGTATTTT.

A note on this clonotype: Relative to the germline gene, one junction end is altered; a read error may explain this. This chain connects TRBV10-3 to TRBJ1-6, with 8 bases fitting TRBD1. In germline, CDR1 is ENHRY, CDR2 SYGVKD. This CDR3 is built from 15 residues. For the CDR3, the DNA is TGTGCCATCAGTGAGGCGACAGGGGAGAATTCACCCCACCACTTT. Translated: CAISEATGENSPHHF.

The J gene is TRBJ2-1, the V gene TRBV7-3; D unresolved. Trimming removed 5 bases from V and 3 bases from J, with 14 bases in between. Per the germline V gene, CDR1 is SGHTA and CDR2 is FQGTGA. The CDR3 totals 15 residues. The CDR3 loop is CASSQTSDGYNEQFF. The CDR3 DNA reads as TGTGCCAGCAGCCAAACCTCCGACGGCTACAATGAGCAGTTCTTC.

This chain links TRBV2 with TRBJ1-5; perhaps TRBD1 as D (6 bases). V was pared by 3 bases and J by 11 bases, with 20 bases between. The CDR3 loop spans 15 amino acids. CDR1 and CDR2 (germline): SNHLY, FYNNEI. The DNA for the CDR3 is TGTGCCAGCAGTGATAAGGAACAGGGAAGGAGAGCCCAGCATTTT. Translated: CASSDKEQGRRAQHF. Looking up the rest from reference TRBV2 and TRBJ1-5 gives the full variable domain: EPEVTQTPSHQVTQMGQEVILRCVPISNHLYFYWYRQILGQKVEFLVSFYNNEISEKSEIFDDQFSVERPDGSNFTLKIRSTKLEDSAMYFCASSDKEQGRRAQHFGDGTRLSIL.

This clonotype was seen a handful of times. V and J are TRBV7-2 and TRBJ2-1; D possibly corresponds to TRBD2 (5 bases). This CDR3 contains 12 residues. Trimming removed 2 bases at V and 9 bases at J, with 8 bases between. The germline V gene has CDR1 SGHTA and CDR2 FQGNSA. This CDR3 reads CASSLTRAEQFF. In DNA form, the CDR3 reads TGTGCCAGCAGCTTAACTAGAGCTGAGCAGTTCTTC.

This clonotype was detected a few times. Here the CDR3 DNA reads TGCAGCGTTGCCGGGGGAAACAATCAGCCCCAGCATTTT. Amino acid sequence: CSVAGGNNQPQHF. The chain joins TRBV29-1 to TRBJ1-5; possible D gene TRBD1, 5 bases. The CDR3 sequence is 13 residues long. CDR1 SQVTM and CDR2 ANQGSEA come from the germline V gene. V was trimmed by 4 bases and J by 3 bases, leaving 10 bases between them.

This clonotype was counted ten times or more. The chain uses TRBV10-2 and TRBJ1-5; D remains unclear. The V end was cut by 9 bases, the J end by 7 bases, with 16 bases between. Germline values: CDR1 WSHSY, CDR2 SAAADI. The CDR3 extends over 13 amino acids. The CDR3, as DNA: TGCGCCAGTAATATCGGATTACGACAGCCCCAGCATTTT. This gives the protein CASNIGLRQPQHF.

CDR3 nucleotides: TGTGCCAGCAGTCTCACCGGGACGGAGGTTATGATTTCACCCCTCCACTTT. This gives the protein CASSLTGTEVMISPLHF. The gene calls are TRBV28 and TRBJ1-6; TRBD1 is a possible D gene (5 bases). Trimming cost V 5 bases and J 9 bases, with 23 bases left between them. The germline gives CDR1 MDHEN, CDR2 SYDVKM. This CDR3 has 17 residues.

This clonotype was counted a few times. The CDR3 protein is CSARGRDRSSGNTIYF. As DNA, the CDR3 is TGCAGTGCTAGAGGCCGGGACAGATCCTCTGGAAACACCATATATTTT. J is TRBJ1-3 and V is TRBV20-1, with 7 bases lining up with TRBD1. In germline, CDR1 is DFQATT, CDR2 SNEGSKA (reference sequence). This CDR3 is built from 16 residues. The V gene end was trimmed by 1 base and the J gene end by 0 bases; junction bases not matched to a gene: 6.

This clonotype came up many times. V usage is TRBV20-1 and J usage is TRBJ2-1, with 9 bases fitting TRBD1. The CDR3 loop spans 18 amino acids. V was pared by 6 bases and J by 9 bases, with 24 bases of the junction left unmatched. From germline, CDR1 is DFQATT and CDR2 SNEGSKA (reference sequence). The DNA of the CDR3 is TGCAGTGCCCCACCCCCAGAGGGCCCGGGACAGGGCTTTGGTGAGCAGTTCTTC. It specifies CSAPPPEGPGQGFGEQFF.

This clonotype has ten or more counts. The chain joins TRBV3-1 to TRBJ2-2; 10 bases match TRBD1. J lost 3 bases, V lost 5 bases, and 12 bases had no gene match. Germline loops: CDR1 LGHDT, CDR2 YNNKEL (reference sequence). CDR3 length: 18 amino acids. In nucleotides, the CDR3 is TGTGCCAGCAGCTCCCATGAGAGACAGGGGGCGGACACCGGGGAGCTGTTTTTT. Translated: CASSSHERQGADTGELFF.

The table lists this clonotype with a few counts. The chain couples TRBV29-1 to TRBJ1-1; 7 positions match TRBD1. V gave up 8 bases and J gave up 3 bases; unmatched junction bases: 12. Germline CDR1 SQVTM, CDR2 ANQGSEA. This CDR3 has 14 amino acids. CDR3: CSSQGGFGDTEAFF. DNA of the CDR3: TGCAGCTCTCAAGGGGGCTTCGGGGACACTGAAGCTTTCTTT. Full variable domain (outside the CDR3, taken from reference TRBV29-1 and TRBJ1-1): SAVISQKPSRDICQRGTSLTIQCQVDSQVTMMFWYRQQPGQSLTLIATANQGSEATYESGFVIDKFPISRPNLTFSTLTVSNMSPEDSSIYLCSSQGGFGDTEAFFGQGTRLTVV.

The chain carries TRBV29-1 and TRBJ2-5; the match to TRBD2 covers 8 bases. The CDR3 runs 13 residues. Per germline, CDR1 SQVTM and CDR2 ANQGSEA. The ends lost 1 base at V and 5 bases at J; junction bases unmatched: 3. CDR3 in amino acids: CSVEVAGGETQYF. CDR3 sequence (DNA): TGCAGCGTTGAAGTGGCGGGGGGTGAGACCCAGTACTTC.

CDR3: CASSQTSGTDTQYF. For the CDR3, the DNA is TGTGCCAGCAGCCAGACTAGCGGCACAGATACGCAGTATTTT. V gene TRBV25-1 combines with J gene TRBJ2-3; 8 nucleotides align to TRBD2. V trimming: 6 bases; J trimming: 1 base; junction bases outside the gene matches: 3. Germline V lookup: CDR1 MGHDK, CDR2 SYGVNS. The CDR3 totals 14 residues.

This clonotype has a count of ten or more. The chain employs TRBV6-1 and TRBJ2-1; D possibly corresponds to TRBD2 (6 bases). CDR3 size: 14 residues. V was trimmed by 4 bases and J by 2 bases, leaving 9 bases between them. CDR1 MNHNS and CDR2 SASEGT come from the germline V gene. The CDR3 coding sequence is TGTGCCAGCAGTGGAGGAGGGGCCTACAATGAGCAGTTCTTC. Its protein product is CASSGGGAYNEQFF.